Presented here are 3 T cell receptor beta chains from one specimen sequenced in a study of blood T cell repertoires in COVID-19. The repertoire was sequenced with immunoSEQ multiplex PCR; TCRdb's copy has only in-frame clones and lacks some. The sample consists of about 72,000 clones, about nine tenths of them appearing once. Sequenced input: peripheral blood. Receptors originate from a man between 65 and 80 years old with active or convalescent COVID-19.

With regard to this clone: Other DNA sequences in this sample translate to the same CDR3. V gene TRBV20-1 combines with J gene TRBJ2-7, with 8 bases fitting TRBD2. The CDR3 covers 11 residues. V trimming: 6 bases; J trimming: 3 bases; junction bases outside the gene matches: 1. From germline, CDR1 is DFQATT and CDR2 SNEGSKA (reference sequence). CDR3 in amino acids: CSAGGGYEQYF. As DNA, the CDR3 is TGCAGTGCCGGGGGGGGCTACGAGCAGTACTTC.

The chain joins TRBV11-1 to TRBJ1-1; D may be TRBD1 (6 bases). Trimming shortened V by 5 bases and J by 5 bases, and 12 bases separated the two germline ends. The CDR3 is made up of 13 amino acids. The germline V gene encodes CDR1 SGHAT and CDR2 FQDESV (reference sequence). The CDR3 protein is CASSEGGGTEAFF. Written as DNA, the CDR3 is TGTGCCAGCAGCGAAGGGGGAGGGACTGAAGCTTTCTTT. Filled out from reference TRBV11-1 and TRBJ1-1, the complete variable domain reads EAEVAQSPRYKITEKSQAVAFWCDPISGHATLYWYRQILGQGPELLVQFQDESVVDDSQLPKDRFSAERLKGVDSTLKIQPAELGDSAMYLCASSEGGGTEAFFGQGTRLTVV.

The chain couples TRBV5-4 to TRBJ2-1; no firm D call. Trimming stripped 5 bases from V and 1 base from J, with 13 bases between. The CDR3 spans 15 residues. Germline V lookup: CDR1 SGHNT, CDR2 YYREEE (reference sequence). The CDR3 here is CASSQSGGSYNEQFF. The CDR3 nucleotides read TGTGCCAGCAGTCAGTCGGGTGGATCCTACAATGAGCAGTTCTTC.